The text below deals with one T cell receptor (beta chain). A junction boundary mismatches the germline segment, possibly from a read error. The template was RNA from unsorted bulk tissue. The source of the sample is a study of tumor and adjacent non-tumor tissue in lung cancer. The CDR3 totals 14 residues. Germline values: CDR1 DFQATT, CDR2 SNEGSKA (reference sequence). The library came from three nested PCR rounds adapted from ARM-PCR protocols. TCRdb reprocessed the multiplex PCR reads with MiXCR, giving one entry per CDR3 protein. The repertoire holds roughly 200,000 distinct CDR3 sequences, less than 80% seen once, with around 25% in the top ten.

The receptor's source is a man between 60 and 75 years old with non-small cell lung cancer. The chain has TRBV20-1 and TRBJ1-2; TRBD1 aligns across 10 bases. Sequencing was carried out using lung tumor tissue. The CDR3 region is CSAPIGQGVYAYTF. The CDR3 region has the DNA TGCAGTGCTCCTATAGGACAGGGGGTCTATGCCTACACCTTC.